This is a list of T cell receptor beta chains from one sample in a study of blood T cell repertoires in COVID-19. Measured with immunoSEQ multiplex PCR; TCRdb has only the in-frame clones, and not every one. The table records some 130,000 clones, 80% to 90% of them present only once. The sequenced sample was PBMCs or T cells enriched from blood (not recorded which). The receptors here all came from a man aged 50 to 59 who had recovered from COVID-19. Both conserved end residues are part of each CDR3. The D gene is left open where the match is weak. Clone size is shown for a subset of rows, as once, few, many or a class of expanded clone.

clone_size	v_call	j_call	d_call	cdr3_aa	cdr3_nt
NA	TRBV2	TRBJ2-1	TRBD1	CASSRDRGSEQFF	TGTGCCAGCAGCCGGGACAGGGGGTCTGAGCAGTTCTTC
NA	TRBV5-6	TRBJ2-5	NA	CASSLEETQYF	TGTGCCAGCAGCTTAGAGGAGACCCAGTACTTC
few	TRBV7-6	TRBJ2-4	NA	CASSLGGSALAKNIQYF	TGTGCCAGCAGCTTAGGAGGTTCCGCACTAGCCAAAAACATTCAGTACTTC
NA	TRBV7-2	TRBJ1-3	NA	CASSSTGTRSSGNTIYF	TGTGCCAGCAGCTCTACCGGGACTAGGAGCTCTGGAAACACCATATATTTT
NA	TRBV3-1/TRBV3-2	TRBJ2-2	TRBD2	CASSNPGGNTGELFF	TGTGCCAGCAGTAATCCGGGGGGGAACACCGGGGAGCTGTTTTTT
once	TRBV11-1	TRBJ2-1	NA	CASSLVGSYSYNEQFF	TGTGCCAGCAGCTTAGTCGGGAGCTACTCCTACAATGAGCAGTTCTTC
NA	TRBV14	TRBJ1-1	NA	CASSQEIVPEAFF	TGTGCCAGCAGCCAAGAAATCGTCCCGGAAGCTTTCTTT
NA	TRBV30	TRBJ2-1	TRBD2	CACSGGSYNEQFF	TGTGCTTGTAGCGGGGGGTCCTACAATGAGCAGTTCTTC
NA	TRBV2	TRBJ2-7	NA	CASRRAYEQYF	TGTGCCAGCCGCAGGGCCTACGAGCAGTACTTC
NA	TRBV3-1/TRBV3-2	TRBJ1-2	NA	CASSFGQHYGYTF	TGTGCCAGCAGCTTTGGACAGCACTATGGCTACACCTTC
NA	TRBV6-5	TRBJ2-7	TRBD2	CASSWTSDSYEQYF	TGTGCCAGCAGCTGGACTAGCGACTCCTACGAGCAGTACTTC
NA	TRBV7-3	TRBJ2-2	NA	CASSPQSGILTGELFF	TGTGCCAGCAGCCCGCAATCCGGGATCCTCACCGGGGAGCTGTTTTTT
NA	TRBV12-2	TRBJ1-5	NA	CASRRGTGQGNQPQHF	TGTGCAAGTCGCAGGGGGACAGGACAGGGCAATCAGCCCCAGCATTTT
NA	TRBV28	TRBJ1-2	NA	CASSAGLGGYTF	TGTGCCAGCAGTGCGGGGTTGGGGGGCTACACCTTC
NA	TRBV6-5	TRBJ2-5	TRBD2	CASSSVVAGQETQYF	TGTGCCAGCAGTTCCGTAGTAGCGGGACAAGAGACCCAGTACTTC
once	TRBV6-5	TRBJ1-3	NA	CASKEAYSGNTIYF	TGTGCCAGTAAGGAGGCTTACTCTGGAAACACCATATATTTT
NA	TRBV28	TRBJ2-1	TRBD1	CATKEGTGGRTEQFF	TGTGCCACCAAGGAAGGGACAGGGGGTAGGACTGAGCAGTTCTTC